This T cell receptor beta chain was retrieved from a study of shared clonotypes between healthy human individuals. Whole-study results and caveats: About 5% was the fraction of naive CD4 clonotypes found shared across several donors.

TCRdb's copy holds only in-frame clones and misses some; the assay was immunoSEQ multiplex PCR. The top ten clones hold about 1.5% of a sample with 950,000 to 1,100,000 clones, 65% to 75% of them seen once. About this clone itself: Its antigen is currently unknown.

Deletions cut 6 bases from V and 1 base from J, with 11 bases between. This CDR3 is built from 14 residues. The germline V gene has CDR1 MNHEY and CDR2 SVGAGI. This receptor was obtained from a man aged 18 to 29 in good health. The chain couples TRBV6-5 to TRBJ2-3, with D tentatively TRBD1 (5 bases). The sample taken for sequencing was memory CD4+ T cells sorted from blood. This sample's subset: CD45RA-negative fraction. CDR3 coding DNA: TGTGCCAGCAGCAAGGGGTTGGGCACAGATACGCAGTATTTT. Translation: CASSKGLGTDTQYF.